This T cell receptor beta chain was obtained from a study of blood T cells in healthy people across ages. Alongside a J-beta primer mix, a sample-barcoded 5' primer served in a second PCR lasting about 7 to 11 cycles. TCRdb re-analysed the 5' RACE reads in MiXCR, keeping a single row per CDR3 protein. This table has roughly 2 million distinct CDR3 sequences, approximately 50% appearing once. Germline V lookup: CDR1 MNHEY, CDR2 SMNVEV (reference sequence). V lost 11 bases and J lost 3, with 14 bases in between. The CDR3 has 13 amino acids. This clonotype originated in a woman aged 40-49 years in good health. The chain combines TRBV27 with TRBJ2-1, with D tentatively TRBD2 (6 bases). Material: blood. The CDR3 nucleotides are TGTGCCGGACACGGGACTTTCTACAATGAGCAGTTCTTC. It yields the protein CAGHGTFYNEQFF.